Listed below are T cell receptor beta chains from one sample, sequenced in a study of blood T cell repertoires in COVID-19. TCRdb's copy holds only in-frame clones and misses some; the assay was immunoSEQ multiplex PCR. This sample has tens of thousands of clones, with 70% to 90% found just once. Material: peripheral blood. These receptors were collected from a man aged 60 to 69 with acute or convalescent COVID-19. The CDR3 runs from the conserved cysteine through the conserved F or W.

V: TRBV2
CDR3: CASSEAGIGGFIMNTEAFF

V: TRBV7-2
CDR3: CASSLGGPSYEQYF

V: TRBV9
CDR3: CASSAPGTYYNEQFF

V: TRBV6-5
CDR3: CASSYRGFYGYTF

V: TRBV25-1
CDR3: CASSLTGSNQPQHF

V: TRBV4-3
CDR3: CASSHLAGTGVYGELFF

V: TRBV11-3
CDR3: CAHRTVPRPLYEQYF

V: TRBV19
CDR3: CASSVRLAGSGELFF

V: TRBV30
CDR3: CAWSEMGQGQYF

V: TRBV7-2
CDR3: CASSLTYEAFF

V: TRBV6-5
CDR3: CASSYGPDTQYF

V: TRBV3-1/TRBV3-2
CDR3: CASSQAEETQYF

V: TRBV30
CDR3: CAWSIPSGGGSQPQHF

V: TRBV29-1
CDR3: CSVGPLGTDTQYF

V: TRBV27
CDR3: CASSLIGGEGTDTQYF

V: TRBV27
CDR3: CASSLGHNEQYF

V: TRBV27
CDR3: CASSFLGADTQYF

V: TRBV19
CDR3: CASSIAHRKEKLFF

V: TRBV15
CDR3: CATSRDNLAGLNTGELFF

V: TRBV5-1
CDR3: CASSLTGSYEQYF

V: TRBV2
CDR3: CASSYLQGNQPQHF

V: TRBV18
CDR3: CASTRQGSAEAFF

V: TRBV6-5
CDR3: CASRGQDTEAFF

V: TRBV11-2
CDR3: CASSPLSGGAADTQYF